These 9 T cell receptor beta chains were all obtained from the same sample, sequenced in a study of shared clonotypes between healthy human individuals. TCRdb's copy holds only in-frame clones and misses some; the assay was immunoSEQ multiplex PCR. The table includes some 2 million clones, 95% detected once. What was sequenced was naive CD4+ T cells sorted from blood. The subset denotes: CD45RA+ positively selected. Receptors were obtained from a man between 18 and 35 years old in good health.

J is TRBJ2-7 and V is TRBV30; 13 nucleotides align to TRBD2. The V segment lost 2 bases and the J segment 10 bases; nucleotides outside the gene matches: 8. Germline loops: CDR1 GTSNPN, CDR2 SVGIG (reference sequence). This CDR3 region has 14 residues. CDR3 amino acids: CAWSILAGGIDQYF. CDR3 sequence (DNA): TGTGCCTGGAGTATACTAGCGGGAGGGATTGATCAGTACTTC.

The genes are TRBV15 and TRBJ2-7, with D possibly TRBD1 on 5 matching bases. This CDR3 is built from 15 residues. Trimming pared 0 bases from V and 4 bases from J, leaving 13 bases between. The germline V gene has CDR1 LNHNV and CDR2 YYDKDF (reference sequence). CDR3 sequence reads: CATSRDRQGRYEQYF. The CDR3 bases are TGTGCCACCAGCAGAGATAGGCAGGGAAGGTACGAGCAGTACTTC.

V is TRBV10-3 and J is TRBJ2-2, with TRBD1 identical over 8 bases. Germline V gives CDR1 ENHRY, CDR2 SYGVKD. J was trimmed by 6 bases and V by 1 base; bases with no gene match: 1. The CDR3 loop spans 14 amino acids. CDR3 in amino acids: CAISEWTGSGELFF. DNA for the CDR3: TGTGCCATCAGTGAGTGGACAGGGTCCGGGGAGCTGTTTTTT.

The chain carries TRBV5-1 and TRBJ2-7; tentatively, D is TRBD1 (6 bases). The length of the CDR3 is 14 residues. Between the trimmed V and J ends, which lost 3 bases and 5 bases, there was a span of 15 bases. Germline loops: CDR1 SGHRS, CDR2 YFSETQ. The CDR3 sequence is CASSSVQGSHEQYF. The CDR3 nucleotides are TGCGCCAGCAGCTCAGTTCAGGGGTCCCACGAGCAGTACTTC.

As to this clone: Other DNA variants within this sample encode the same CDR3. The chain employs TRBV5-4 and TRBJ2-5; D is perhaps TRBD1 or TRBD2 (5 bases each). Trimming pared 5 bases from V and 2 bases from J, leaving 10 bases between. This CDR3 comprises 13 residues. CDR1 is SGHNT and CDR2 is YYREEE in the germline V gene (reference sequence). Here the CDR3 DNA reads TGTGCCAGCAGTTCGGGACGGCAAGAGACCCAGTACTTC. It is translated as CASSSGRQETQYF.

V usage is TRBV28 and J usage is TRBJ1-2, with 7 positions matching TRBD1. Unmatched junction bases numbered 10, after V lost 7 bases and J lost 5 bases. Germline V gene lookup returns CDR1 MDHEN and CDR2 SYDVKM. This CDR3 has 14 residues. The CDR3 nucleotides read TGTGCCAGCAAGGTAGGGGGCGCAAGGTATGGCTACACCTTC. It codes for CASKVGGARYGYTF.

This clone was seen a single time. The J gene is TRBJ1-1, the V gene TRBV30, with TRBD1 identical over 10 bases. The CDR3 is made up of 13 amino acids. J gave up 4 bases and V 3 bases, and 2 bases lay outside the gene matches. Germline lookup yields CDR1 GTSNPN and CDR2 SVGIG (reference sequence). The CDR3 nucleotides are TGTGCCTGGAGGGGGGACAGGGGCACTGAAGCTTTCTTT. This encodes CAWRGDRGTEAFF.

The chain links TRBV4-3 to TRBJ1-3, with D perhaps TRBD1 (6 bases). V was shortened by 3 bases and J by 2 bases, with 26 bases between the two germline ends. The CDR3 spans 20 residues. CDR1 and CDR2 (germline): LGHNA, YSLEER. CDR3 sequence (DNA): TGCGCCAGCAGCCACGCCCAGGGGCGGCAGGGTGGCGATCCTGGAAACACCATATATTTT. As protein: CASSHAQGRQGGDPGNTIYF.

The chain couples TRBV5-5 to TRBJ1-3, with D possibly being TRBD1 (6 bases). From germline, CDR1 is SGHKS and CDR2 YYEKEE (reference sequence). Trimming removed 3 bases at V and 0 bases at J, with 13 bases between. The CDR3 runs 16 residues. CDR3 sequence (DNA): TGTGCCAGCAGCTGGGGGGACACCTCCTCTGGAAACACCATATATTTT. Its translation: CASSWGDTSSGNTIYF.